Presented here are 13 T cell receptor beta chains from one specimen sequenced in a study of blood T cell repertoires in COVID-19. Only in-frame clones appear in the TCRdb table, and some are missing; sequencing was by immunoSEQ multiplex PCR. The sample lists about 260,000 clones, 80% to 95% occurring once. What was sequenced was peripheral blood. These receptors came from a young adult with COVID-19, enrolled during active disease.

This chain uses TRBV6-5 with TRBJ2-5, with TRBD1 identical over 8 bases. Germline-derived CDR1 and CDR2 are MNHEY and SVGAGI. J gave up 1 base and V 4 bases, and 5 bases lay outside the gene matches. The CDR3 runs to 15 residues. The CDR3 DNA follows: TGTGCCAGCAGTTGGGGGACAGGACTCCAAGAGACCCAGTACTTC. Translating gives CASSWGTGLQETQYF.

With respect to this clone: The same CDR3 can be traced to other DNA sequences in this sample. The V and J genes are TRBV18 and TRBJ2-5, with D maybe TRBD2 (5 bases). The length of the CDR3 is 13 residues. V was pared by 3 bases and J by 4 bases, with 9 bases between. Germline loops: CDR1 KGHSH, CDR2 LQKENI. The CDR3 DNA follows: TGTGCCAGCTCACCGCCCGGAGGAGAGACCCAGTACTTC. It codes for CASSPPGGETQYF. The whole variable domain, remainder taken from reference TRBV18 and TRBJ2-5, is NAGVMQNPRHLVRRRGQEARLRCSPMKGHSHVYWYRQLPEEGLKFMVYLQKENIIDESGMPKERFSAEFPKEGPSILRIQQVVRGDSAAYFCASSPPGGETQYFGPGTRLLVL.

This chain joins TRBV5-1 and TRBJ2-7, with 8 nucleotides matching TRBD1. The CDR3 is 15 amino acids. Trimming at V came to 5 bases and at J to 5 bases, leaving 12 bases not matched to a gene. Germline CDR1 and CDR2: SGHRS and YFSETQ. CDR3 in amino acids: CASRRNRTGRDEQYF. DNA for the CDR3: TGCGCCAGCAGGCGGAACCGGACAGGGCGCGACGAGCAGTACTTC.

In this sample, this clone turned up once. The V call is TRBV9, the J call TRBJ2-5; a weak D match, TRBD1 (6 bases). CDR1 and CDR2 (germline): SGDLS, YYNGEE. CDR3 size: 14 residues. Trimming removed 0 bases at V and 4 bases at J, with 10 bases between. The CDR3 is CASSVGTGLETQYF. The CDR3 DNA sequence: TGTGCCAGCAGCGTAGGAACAGGGTTAGAGACCCAGTACTTC.

The rearrangement uses TRBV9 and TRBJ1-2; tentative D call: TRBD1 (5 bases). Between the trimmed V and J ends, which lost 0 bases and 5 bases, there was a span of 8 bases. There are 13 residues in the CDR3. In germline, CDR1 is SGDLS, CDR2 YYNGEE. The CDR3, as DNA: TGTGCCAGCAGCGTAGCCAGGGATTATGGCTACACCTTC. Its translation is CASSVARDYGYTF.

This chain uses TRBV4-1 with TRBJ1-2; D unresolved. Trimming shortened V by 3 bases and J by 7 bases, and 21 bases separated the two germline ends. This CDR3 region has 16 residues. Germline CDR1 reads MGHRA; CDR2 reads YSYEKL. The CDR3 is CASSHPNAGPLGGYTF. CDR3 coding DNA: TGCGCCAGCAGCCATCCTAATGCTGGGCCACTGGGTGGCTACACCTTC.

This chain uses TRBV7-9 with TRBJ2-3; 9 bases match TRBD2. Germline loops: CDR1 SEHNR, CDR2 FQNEAQ (reference sequence). The CDR3 covers 15 residues. V was clipped by 5 bases and J by 2 bases; unmatched bases: 5. The CDR3: CASSQSGGLTDTQYF. CDR3 nucleotide sequence: TGTGCCAGCAGCCAAAGCGGGGGGCTCACAGATACGCAGTATTTT.

This chain uses TRBV28 with TRBJ2-1; 12 positions match TRBD2. The V and J ends lost 5 bases and 9 bases, in that order; junction bases with no gene match: 8. CDR3 size: 15 residues. The germline gives CDR1 MDHEN, CDR2 SYDVKM. The CDR3 here is CASSPDRLAGVEQFF. DNA of the CDR3: TGTGCCAGCAGTCCGGATCGACTAGCGGGAGTTGAGCAGTTCTTC.

V gene TRBV10-3 combines with J gene TRBJ2-2; 9 bases are a match to TRBD2. The germline V gene encodes CDR1 ENHRY and CDR2 SYGVKD. The CDR3 is 16 residues long. The ends lost 6 bases at V and 0 bases at J; junction bases unmatched: 5. DNA of the CDR3: TGTGCCATCAGGCGGGCGGGAGGGCCGAACACCGGGGAGCTGTTTTTT. Residues: CAIRRAGGPNTGELFF.

The V and J genes are TRBV11-2 and TRBJ2-5, with 11 bases aligning to TRBD1. CDR3 length equals 13 residues. V was pared by 6 bases and J by 7 bases, with 4 bases of the junction left unmatched. CDR1 is SGHAT, CDR2 FQNNGV, per germline. CDR3 protein: CASSSGTGGTQYF. CDR3 DNA sequence: TGTGCCAGCAGTTCCGGGACAGGGGGGACCCAGTACTTC.

The chain combines TRBV30 with TRBJ1-6; D may be TRBD1 (5 bases). The germline gives CDR1 GTSNPN, CDR2 SVGIG (reference sequence). Trimming stripped 3 bases from V and 1 base from J, with 16 bases between. The CDR3 loop spans 17 amino acids. The CDR3 is CAWRQWSRESYNSPLHF. The CDR3 DNA is TGTGCCTGGAGGCAATGGAGCAGGGAATCCTATAATTCACCCCTCCACTTT. Supplemented by reference TRBV30 and TRBJ1-6, the full variable domain reads SQTIHQWPATLVQPVGSPLSLECTVEGTSNPNLYWYRQAAGRGLQLLFYSVGIGQISSEVPQNLSASRPQDRQFILSSKKLLLSDSGFYLCAWRQWSRESYNSPLHFGNGTRLTVT.

This clone has a count of ten or more. The rearrangement uses TRBV29-1 and TRBJ1-2; maybe TRBD1 (6 bases). CDR3 size: 14 residues. Trimming removed 5 bases at V and 4 bases at J, with 17 bases between. CDR1 SQVTM and CDR2 ANQGSEA come from the germline V gene. The CDR3 nucleotides are TGCAGCGTTCGGGGGGGCTCGAGAGGCTATGGCTACACCTTC. Translation gives CSVRGGSRGYGYTF.

Only a few counts were recorded for this clone. This chain joins TRBV6-4 and TRBJ2-3; TRBD2 aligns across 9 bases. V shed 5 bases, J shed 5 bases, and the junction held 5 bases outside the gene matches. The CDR3 runs 14 residues. The germline V gene encodes CDR1 MRHNA and CDR2 SNTAGT. The CDR3 DNA is TGTGCCAGCAGTTCCGCGGGAGGGGGAGATACGCAGTATTTT. Translated: CASSSAGGGDTQYF.